This TCR beta chain was found in a study of blood T cell repertoires in COVID-19. Trimming cost V 0 bases and J 2 bases, with 12 bases left between them. Germline loops: CDR1 LGHDT, CDR2 YNNKEL (reference sequence). This CDR3 has 16 residues. Some clones are missing from TCRdb's copy, which holds only in-frame ones; the method was immunoSEQ multiplex PCR. This sample carries some 100,000 clones, 70% to 90% of them seen once, and the ten largest clones take roughly 7.9%. V gene TRBV3-1 (or the pseudogene TRBV3-2) combines with J gene TRBJ2-3; tentatively, D is TRBD2 (5 bases). This sequence originates from a man between 70 and 80 years old who had recovered from COVID-19. Input material: peripheral blood. The CDR3 nucleotides read TGTGCCAGCAGCCAAGATCCTCGGGGTTACACAGATACGCAGTATTTT. Protein: CASSQDPRGYTDTQYF.